These T cell receptor beta chains were read from a single sample in a study of blood T cell repertoires in COVID-19. Measured with immunoSEQ multiplex PCR; TCRdb has only the in-frame clones, and not every one. Of approximately 250,000 clones listed, roughly 84% are singletons. Sequencing was carried out using peripheral blood. Receptors originate from a man aged 35 to 55 with acute or convalescent COVID-19. Both conserved end residues are part of each CDR3. D genes are given only for firm matches. Rows may omit the clone size; those that give it use once, few, many or a size class.

>TRBJ1-1|13|NA|NA|TRBV10-2
CASSAVPGAEAFF
TGCGCCAGCAGTGCCGTTCCGGGAGCTGAAGCTTTCTTT
>TRBJ2-3|12|NA|NA|TRBV29-1
CSVEVGGDTQYF
TGCAGCGTTGAAGTGGGGGGAGATACGCAGTATTTT
>TRBJ1-1|13|once|NA|TRBV6-5
CASSFGGTTEAFF
TGTGCCAGCAGCTTTGGGGGGACCACTGAAGCTTTCTTT
>TRBJ1-1|15|once|TRBD1|TRBV11-2
CASSPRQGANTEAFF
TGTGCCAGCAGCCCCAGACAGGGGGCAAACACTGAAGCTTTCTTT
>TRBJ1-1|14|NA|NA|TRBV5-5
CASSHEGLASEAFF
TGTGCCAGCAGCCACGAGGGACTAGCCTCTGAAGCTTTCTTT
>TRBJ1-1|13|NA|NA|TRBV21-1
CASKSGGGTEAFF
TGTGCCAGCAAATCAGGGGGCGGCACTGAAGCTTTCTTT
>TRBJ1-1|15|NA|TRBD1|TRBV5-1
CASSLATGGNTEAFF
TGCGCCAGCAGCTTAGCGACAGGGGGGAACACTGAAGCTTTCTTT
>TRBJ1-2|13|NA|NA|TRBV11-2
CASSPQQGGGYTF
TGTGCCAGCAGCCCTCAGCAGGGTGGCGGCTACACCTTC
>TRBJ2-5|15|few|NA|TRBV5-4
CASSSVGSGKETQYF
TGTGCCAGCAGCTCGGTGGGTAGCGGTAAAGAGACCCAGTACTTC
>TRBJ1-5|14|NA|TRBD1|TRBV19
CASSIGDRNQPQHF
TGTGCCAGTAGTATAGGGGACAGAAATCAGCCCCAGCATTTT
>TRBJ2-2|16|NA|NA|TRBV5-1
CASSLEGLLGAGELFF
TGCGCCAGCAGCTTGGAAGGGCTTTTAGGGGCCGGGGAGCTGTTTTTT
>TRBJ2-5|16|NA|TRBD1|TRBV19
CASSTILTGGFETQYF
TGTGCCAGTAGTACAATTCTGACAGGGGGCTTCGAGACCCAGTACTTC
>TRBJ1-6|17|NA|TRBD1|TRBV18
CASSPQWAPTGDSPLHF
TGTGCCAGCTCACCCCAGTGGGCCCCAACAGGGGACTCACCCCTCCACTTT
>TRBJ2-7|14|many|TRBD2|TRBV4-2
CASSQAGGSYEQYF
TGTGCCAGCAGCCAAGCGGGGGGCTCCTACGAGCAGTACTTC
>TRBJ2-5|15|NA|TRBD1|TRBV11-3
CASSLEGQGGETQYF
TGTGCCAGCAGCTTAGAGGGACAGGGGGGGGAGACCCAGTACTTC
>TRBJ2-7|16|few|NA|TRBV7-6
CASSSSGGTGTREQYF
TGTGCCAGCAGCTCCAGCGGCGGGACGGGGACGCGAGAGCAGTACTTC
>TRBJ2-7|14|NA|TRBD2|TRBV11-1
CASSSGLVPSEQYF
TGTGCCAGCAGCTCGGGACTAGTGCCTTCAGAGCAGTACTTC
>TRBJ1-2|12|few|NA|TRBV28
CASSLFSDGYTF
TGTGCCAGCAGTTTATTCAGTGATGGCTACACCTTC
>TRBJ2-3|16|NA|TRBD2|TRBV9
CASSFSSGASTDTQYF
TGTGCCAGCAGCTTTAGTAGCGGGGCAAGCACAGATACGCAGTATTTT
>TRBJ1-1|13|NA|NA|TRBV6-5
CASSYSPQAEAFF
TGTGCCAGCAGTTACAGTCCACAGGCTGAAGCTTTCTTT
>TRBJ1-2|11|NA|NA|TRBV3-1/TRBV3-2
CASSQEWGYTF
TGTGCCAGCAGCCAGGAGTGGGGCTACACCTTC
>TRBJ1-2|15|NA|TRBD1|TRBV9
CASSGPDRARDGYTF
TGTGCCAGCAGCGGACCAGACAGGGCTAGAGATGGCTACACCTTC
>TRBJ2-5|15|NA|TRBD1|TRBV6-5
CASSYGAGGWETQYF
TGTGCCAGCAGTTATGGGGCAGGGGGATGGGAGACCCAGTACTTC
>TRBJ1-2|17|NA|TRBD1|TRBV15
CATSRSPRTGGGYGYTF
TGTGCCACCAGCAGATCGCCCAGGACAGGGGGAGGCTATGGCTACACCTTC
>TRBJ2-7|15|NA|TRBD1|TRBV11-2
CASSTGVTRSYEQYF
TGTGCCAGCAGCACAGGGGTCACCCGTTCTTACGAGCAGTACTTC
>TRBJ2-7|12|NA|NA|TRBV11-2
CASRAGVYEQYF
TGTGCCAGCAGGGCAGGGGTCTACGAGCAGTACTTC
>TRBJ2-7|14|NA|NA|TRBV6-5
CASSYGQYSYEQYF
TGTGCCAGCAGTTACGGACAGTACTCCTACGAGCAGTACTTC
>TRBJ1-2|15|NA|NA|TRBV15
CATSMPPGTSYGYTF
TGTGCCACCAGCATGCCCCCAGGGACTAGCTATGGCTACACCTTC
>TRBJ2-7|12|NA|NA|TRBV5-1
CASSLGAREQYF
TGCGCCAGCAGCTTGGGGGCAAGGGAGCAGTACTTC
>TRBJ1-6|14|once|TRBD1|TRBV7-2
CASSLGQDNSPLHF
TGTGCCAGCAGCCTAGGACAGGATAATTCACCCCTCCACTTT
>TRBJ2-3|20|NA|TRBD1|TRBV7-6
CASSLPQGIHQLFSTDTQYF
TGTGCCAGCAGCCTGCCACAGGGGATTCATCAATTATTTAGCACAGATACGCAGTATTTT
>TRBJ1-2|15|NA|NA|TRBV6-5
CASSYGGEVDYGYTF
TGTGCCAGCAGTTACGGCGGGGAAGTAGACTATGGCTACACCTTC
>TRBJ2-1|14|few|TRBD2|TRBV11-2
CASSLAGGYNEQFF
TGTGCCAGCAGCTTAGCGGGGGGGTACAATGAGCAGTTCTTC
>TRBJ1-6|18|NA|NA|TRBV5-4
CASSLSYRTSSYNSPLHF
TGTGCCAGCAGCCTATCCTACAGGACTAGCTCCTATAATTCACCCCTCCACTTT
>TRBJ2-7|15|NA|TRBD2|TRBV7-6
CASSSGLAGGHEQYF
TGTGCCAGCAGCTCGGGACTAGCGGGGGGCCACGAGCAGTACTTC
>TRBJ2-7|14|few|TRBD1|TRBV18
CASSPGQGAYEQYF
TGTGCCAGCTCACCAGGGCAGGGGGCCTACGAGCAGTACTTC
>TRBJ1-6|16|NA|NA|TRBV7-9
CASSLGAPVYNSPLHF
TGTGCCAGCAGCTTAGGTGCCCCAGTGTATAATTCACCCCTCCACTTT
>TRBJ2-1|15|NA|TRBD2|TRBV11-2
CASRGPGLASNEQFF
TGTGCCAGCAGAGGACCGGGACTAGCATCCAATGAGCAGTTCTTC
>TRBJ2-1|16|NA|NA|TRBV2
CASSESGGGAANEQFF
TGTGCCAGCAGTGAATCTGGAGGGGGGGCAGCCAATGAGCAGTTCTTC
>TRBJ2-5|15|NA|TRBD2|TRBV5-1
CASSFESGRQETQYF
TGCGCCAGCAGCTTTGAAAGCGGGAGACAAGAGACCCAGTACTTC
>TRBJ1-1|16|NA|NA|TRBV5-6
CASSLKGGVGSTEAFF
TGTGCCAGCAGCTTGAAAGGGGGAGTGGGATCCACTGAAGCTTTCTTT
>TRBJ2-7|13|NA|TRBD1|TRBV7-2
CASSSRDSSEQYF
TGTGCCAGCAGTTCCCGGGACAGCTCCGAGCAGTACTTC
>TRBJ1-5|12|NA|NA|TRBV25-1
CASSEGLTPQHF
TGTGCCAGCAGTGAAGGGCTGACCCCCCAGCATTTT
>TRBJ2-7|16|NA|TRBD2|TRBV15
CATSRDVSGPSYEQYF
TGTGCCACCAGCAGAGATGTTAGCGGGCCCTCCTACGAGCAGTACTTC
>TRBJ2-5|14|NA|NA|TRBV5-4
CASSPPGGQETQYF
TGTGCCAGCAGCCCCCCGGGGGGCCAGGAGACCCAGTACTTC
>TRBJ1-5|15|NA|NA|TRBV6-5
CASRQQQGTYQPQHF
TGTGCCAGCAGACAACAACAGGGCACCTATCAGCCCCAGCATTTT
>TRBJ2-1|17|NA|NA|TRBV4-1
CASSQGSTGSSYNEQFF
TGCGCCAGCAGCCAAGGTTCGACTGGGAGCTCCTACAATGAGCAGTTCTTC
>TRBJ2-7|13|NA|NA|TRBV2
CASSSDLADEQYF
TGTGCCAGCAGTTCTGATTTAGCTGACGAGCAGTACTTC